This entry lists 14 T cell receptor beta chains sequenced from one sample in a study of beta chain features in type 1 diabetes. Expressed TCRB transcripts were sequenced because the entire RNA isolate underwent reverse transcription. Some clones are missing from TCRdb's copy, which holds only in-frame ones; the method was immunoSEQ multiplex PCR. The sample lists 200,000 to 250,000 clones, 9.6% occurring once. Sequencing was carried out using naive CD4+ T cells from blood. The receptors shown here come from a woman between 18 and 29 years old in good health.

The J gene is TRBJ2-7, the V gene TRBV30; tentatively, D is TRBD1 (7 bases). Trimming left V 0 bases short and J 6 bases short, with 15 bases between. This CDR3 spans 14 amino acids. The germline V gene encodes CDR1 GTSNPN and CDR2 SVGIG (reference sequence). The CDR3 DNA follows: TGTGCCTGGAGTGTCTTGACAGGGAGGTCCGAGCAGTACTTC. Its translation is CAWSVLTGRSEQYF.

This clone was counted only a few times. V gene TRBV27 combines with J gene TRBJ2-2; 8 bases fit TRBD2. CDR1 and CDR2 (germline): MNHEY, SMNVEV (reference sequence). The CDR3 has 14 residues. The ends lost 7 bases at V and 5 bases at J; junction bases unmatched: 6. The CDR3 spells CASTRSGITGELFF. The CDR3 bases are TGTGCCAGCACCCGTAGCGGGATAACCGGGGAGCTGTTTTTT.

Only a few counts were recorded for this clone. The chain is built from TRBV5-1 and TRBJ2-1; 12 nucleotides line up with TRBD2. V gave up 0 bases and J gave up 1 base; unmatched junction bases: 5. The V gene's germline CDR1 is SGHRS and CDR2 YFSETQ. The CDR3 has 18 residues. CDR3 protein: CASSLALLAGGSYNEQFF. In DNA, the CDR3 is TGCGCCAGCAGCTTGGCCCTTCTAGCGGGAGGGTCCTACAATGAGCAGTTCTTC.

This clone was found a few times. The rearrangement joins TRBV11-3 to TRBJ2-2, with D unclear. CDR1 SGHNT and CDR2 YENEEA come from the germline V gene. This CDR3 has 13 amino acids. Trimming removed 2 bases from V and 4 bases from J, with 5 bases in between. The CDR3 loop reads CASSLSFTGELFF. In DNA form, the CDR3 reads TGTGCCAGCAGCTTATCCTTCACCGGGGAGCTGTTTTTT.

The CDR3 coding sequence is TGTGCCAGCAGTGACGGGGGGCTTTTCTATGGCTACACCTTC. The encoded protein is CASSDGGLFYGYTF. This sequence joins TRBV6-1 and TRBJ1-2; D may be TRBD1 (6 bases). V lost 3 bases and J 4 bases, leaving 12 bases between the germline ends. CDR3 size: 14 residues. Germline V gives CDR1 MNHNS, CDR2 SASEGT.

Details on this clone: Different DNA sequences within this sample yield the same CDR3. The chain carries TRBV29-1 and TRBJ1-5, with 8 bases matching TRBD1. The CDR3 totals 13 residues. Germline V gene lookup returns CDR1 SQVTM and CDR2 ANQGSEA. J was trimmed by 1 base and V by 4 bases; bases with no gene match: 0. The CDR3 coding sequence is TGCAGCGTTGGGACAGGGAGCAATCAGCCCCAGCATTTT. Translated, it gives CSVGTGSNQPQHF.

V usage is TRBV7-9 and J usage is TRBJ2-6, with 10 bases matching TRBD1. Unmatched junction bases numbered 5, after V lost 5 bases and J lost 10 bases. Per the germline V gene, CDR1 is SEHNR and CDR2 is FQNEAQ (reference sequence). The CDR3 extends over 14 amino acids. This CDR3 is CASSHTDRGNVLTF. CDR3 nucleotide sequence: TGTGCCAGCAGCCACACGGACAGGGGGAACGTCCTGACTTTC.

The CDR3 nucleotides read TGTGCCAGCAGCGCGTCGGGCTATGGCTACACCTTC. Protein product: CASSASGYGYTF. This rearrangement joins TRBV9 to TRBJ1-2; D unresolved. V lost 3 bases to trimming and J lost 4 bases, with 7 bases between them. The CDR3 contains 12 residues. Germline assignment: CDR1 SGDLS and CDR2 YYNGEE.

This clone was counted many times. The chain joins TRBV7-9 to TRBJ1-5; the D is unclear. The CDR3 is 12 amino acids. Trimming left V 5 bases short and J 5 bases short, with 7 bases between. Per germline, CDR1 SEHNR and CDR2 FQNEAQ (reference sequence). The CDR3 loop is CASSNIDQPQHF. DNA for the CDR3: TGTGCCAGCAGCAATATTGATCAGCCCCAGCATTTT.

The J gene is TRBJ2-3, the V gene TRBV4-1; D call uncertain. There are 14 residues in the CDR3. CDR1 is MGHRA and CDR2 is YSYEKL in the germline V gene. Trimming cost V 0 bases and J 5 bases, with 9 bases left between them. CDR3 in amino acids: CASSQEASGDTQYF. The CDR3 DNA follows: TGCGCCAGCAGCCAAGAAGCTAGTGGAGATACGCAGTATTTT.

This clone was recorded a few times. The chain combines TRBV5-4 with TRBJ2-6; D is unclear. Trimming took off 1 base at V and 0 bases at J, with 5 bases between the two ends. CDR1 SGHNT and CDR2 YYREEE come from the germline V gene (reference sequence). This CDR3 contains 15 residues. In DNA, the CDR3 is TGTGCCAGCAGCTTGTACTCCTCTGGGGCCAACGTCCTGACTTTC. As protein: CASSLYSSGANVLTF.

This clone was seen more than once but under ten times. The genes are TRBV5-1 and TRBJ2-7; 10 bases align to TRBD2. This CDR3 has 18 amino acids. After removal of 2 bases from V and 1 base from J, the junction contained 12 bases not matched to a gene. Germline V gene data show CDR1 as SGHRS and CDR2 as YFSETQ. CDR3 residues: CASSFFPQRTSGSYEQYF. DNA for the CDR3: TGCGCCAGCAGCTTCTTCCCCCAGCGGACTAGCGGTTCCTACGAGCAGTACTTC.

The V and J genes are TRBV30 and TRBJ1-1, with D hard to call. CDR3 size: 12 residues. V shed 5 bases and J shed 2 bases, with 9 bases lying between them. CDR1 and CDR2 (germline): GTSNPN, SVGIG (reference sequence). For the CDR3, the DNA is TGTGCCTGGGACCACAGTAACACTGAAGCTTTCTTT. This gives the protein CAWDHSNTEAFF.

J is TRBJ2-7 and V is TRBV6-5; D uncertain. The CDR3 extends over 14 amino acids. Trimming took off 6 bases at V and 0 bases at J, with 12 bases between the two ends. Germline-derived CDR1 and CDR2 are MNHEY and SVGAGI. The CDR3, as DNA: TGTGCCAGCAGAGTCGGCCTAGACTCCTACGAGCAGTACTTC. Protein: CASRVGLDSYEQYF.